This TCR beta chain is from a study of T cells expressing NK-cell markers. Overall study: HCMV seropositivity characterized seven of the eight sequenced donors, and seronegativity one.

Study results and caveats: The dominant NKG2C+ clonotypes represented about 1.0-7.5% of CD8+ T cells in 6 or 7 donors.

This CDR3 has 17 residues. The authors generated TCR beta cDNA through 5'RACE template switching with UMIs. TCRdb re-called the 5' RACE reads; one entry per CDR3 protein, DNA not given. This sample's clone table lists approximately 550,000 distinct CDR3 sequences. With regard to this clonotype: Its target is unknown.

This clonotype was sampled from a man between 18 and 35 years old in good health. This chain connects TRBV12-3 or TRBV12-4 to TRBJ1-2; with no DNA, the TCRdb D assignment of TRBD1 cannot be verified. Material for sequencing was blood T cells: a sorted CD56 or NKG2C T cell subset, CD4+ or CD8+ T cells, or bulk PBMC T cells (not recorded which). CDR3 amino acids: CASSSNPGGHFFQGYTF.